Reported below is one TCR beta chain. The CDR3 loop spans 21 amino acids. V lost 8 bases and J 0 bases, leaving 31 bases between the germline ends. CDR1 and CDR2 from the germline V gene are MRHNA and SNTAGT. Unique molecular identifiers were built into the TCRbeta library. TCRdb analysed the PCR reads with MiXCR anew, one entry per CDR3 protein. The data contain roughly 24,000 distinct CDR3 sequences, 11% of them singletons. The data were taken from a study of T-cell reconstitution after alpha-beta-depleted transplantation in children. The starting material was PBMCs from the stem cell graft donor, obtained from the stem cell graft. V and J are TRBV6-4 and TRBJ1-4; D uncertain. The receptor comes from a human donor who donated a stem cell graft to a child with chronic granulomatous disease. CDR3 residues: CASASFRSYGAGTSTNEKLFF. In nucleotides, the CDR3 is TGTGCCAGCGCCAGTTTTAGGTCGTACGGCGCAGGCACTTCAACTAATGAAAAACTGTTTTTT.